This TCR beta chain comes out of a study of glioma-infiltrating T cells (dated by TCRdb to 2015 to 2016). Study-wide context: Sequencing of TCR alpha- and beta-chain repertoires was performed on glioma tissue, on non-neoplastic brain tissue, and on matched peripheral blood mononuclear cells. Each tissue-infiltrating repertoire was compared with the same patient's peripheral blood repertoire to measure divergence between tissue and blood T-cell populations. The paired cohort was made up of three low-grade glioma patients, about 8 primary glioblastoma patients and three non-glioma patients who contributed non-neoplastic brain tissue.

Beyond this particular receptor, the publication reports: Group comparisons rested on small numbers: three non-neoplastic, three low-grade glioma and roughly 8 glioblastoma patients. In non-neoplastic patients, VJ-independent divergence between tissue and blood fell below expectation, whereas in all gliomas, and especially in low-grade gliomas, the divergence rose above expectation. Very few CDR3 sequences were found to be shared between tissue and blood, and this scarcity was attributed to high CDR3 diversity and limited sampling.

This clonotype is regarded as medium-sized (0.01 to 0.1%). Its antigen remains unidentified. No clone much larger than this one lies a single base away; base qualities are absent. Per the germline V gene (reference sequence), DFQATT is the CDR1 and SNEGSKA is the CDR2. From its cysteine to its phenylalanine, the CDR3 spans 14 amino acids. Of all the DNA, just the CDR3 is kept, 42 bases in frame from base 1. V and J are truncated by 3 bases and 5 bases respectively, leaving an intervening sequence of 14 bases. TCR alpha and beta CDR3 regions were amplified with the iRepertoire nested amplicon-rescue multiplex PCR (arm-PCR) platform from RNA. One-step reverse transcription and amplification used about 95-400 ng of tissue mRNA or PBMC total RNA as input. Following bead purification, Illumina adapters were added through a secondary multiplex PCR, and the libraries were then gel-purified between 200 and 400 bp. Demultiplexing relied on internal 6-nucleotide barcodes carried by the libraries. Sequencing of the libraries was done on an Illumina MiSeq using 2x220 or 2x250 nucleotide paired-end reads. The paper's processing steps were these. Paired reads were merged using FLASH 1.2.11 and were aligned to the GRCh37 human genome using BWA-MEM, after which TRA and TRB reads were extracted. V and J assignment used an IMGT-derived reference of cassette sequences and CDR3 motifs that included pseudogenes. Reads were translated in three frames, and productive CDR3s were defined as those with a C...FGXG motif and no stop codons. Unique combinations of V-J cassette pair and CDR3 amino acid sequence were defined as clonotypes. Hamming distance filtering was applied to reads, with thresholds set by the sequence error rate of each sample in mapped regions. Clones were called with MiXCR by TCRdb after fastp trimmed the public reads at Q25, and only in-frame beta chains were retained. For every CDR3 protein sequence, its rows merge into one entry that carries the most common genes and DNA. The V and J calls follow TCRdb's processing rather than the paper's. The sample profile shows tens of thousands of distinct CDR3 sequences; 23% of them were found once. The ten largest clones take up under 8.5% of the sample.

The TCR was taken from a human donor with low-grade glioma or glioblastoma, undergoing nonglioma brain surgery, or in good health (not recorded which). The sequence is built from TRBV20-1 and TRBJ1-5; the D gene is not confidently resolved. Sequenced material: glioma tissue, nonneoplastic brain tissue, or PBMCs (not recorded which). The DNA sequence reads TGCAGTGCTAGTCTCCCCTCGCGGGATCAGCCCCAGCATTTT. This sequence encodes CSASLPSRDQPQHF.